This T cell receptor beta chain appears in the sequencing data of a study of somatic mutations in cytotoxic T cells in rheumatoid arthritis. The length of the CDR3 is 13 residues. Trimming cost V 5 bases and J 5 bases; bases outside gene matches: 5. Looked up from germline, CDR1 is KGHSH and CDR2 is LQKENI. As originally analysed: Matches were rare between published virus-specific TCRB sequences and patient CD8+ clones exceeding 1%. Produced via immunoSEQ multiplex PCR; TCRdb's table is partial and in-frame only. V and J calls and clone size follow that table, whereas D and trimming were derived from the DNA. The sample lists some 23,000 clones, about four fifths occurring once.

This rearrangement joins TRBV18 to TRBJ1-2; TRBD1 matches at 7 bases. This receptor was taken from an adult with rheumatoid arthritis. The sample was CD8+ T cells sorted from blood. DNA of the CDR3: TGTGCCAGCTCATCCGACAGGGTTTATGGCTACACCTTC. Translated, it gives CASSSDRVYGYTF.